The sequence of this TCR beta chain was determined in a study of T cells in women clearing cervical HPV infection. Whole-study context: Blood came at first lesion visit for cases, post-clearance for controls. Case blood was drawn a median roughly 150 days after lesion detection.

A note on this clone: Read data end 3 residues before the CDR3 end; the end is taken from the germline J gene.

The germline V gene encodes CDR1 MNHEY and CDR2 SVGEGT. The CDR3 covers 15 residues. Trimming removed 5 bases from V and 4 bases from J; junction bases left unmatched: 4. Genomic DNA, averaging about 1,300 ng per sample, yielded TCR beta CDR3 via immunoSEQ. Libraries were prepared by immunoSEQ multiplex PCR; TCRdb keeps only in-frame clonotypes and omits some of them. The data include about 23,000 clones; the top ten clones carry about 9.1%. The chain joins TRBV6-2 or TRBV6-3 to TRBJ2-1; 11 positions match TRBD2. Sequencing used blood buffy coat. The receptor was derived from a woman between 18 and 70 years old with a cervical HPV16 infection that either progressed to CIN3+ or cleared (not recorded which). The CDR3 protein is CASSTSGSWYNEQFF. CDR3 bases read: TGTGCCAGCAGTACTAGCGGGAGTTGGTACAATGAG.